This is a list of T cell receptor beta chains from one sample in a study of a mutant IDH1 vaccine in newly diagnosed glioma. Sequenced by immunoSEQ multiplex PCR; TCRdb stores in-frame clones only, minus some. This sample has fewer than 45,000 clones, with around 90% found just once. The sample here was PBMCs, taken from a glioma patient treated with radiotherapy, temozolomide or both. These receptor sequences come from a man younger than 35 with glioma. Both conserved end residues are part of each CDR3. A D gene is named only where the DNA matches it firmly. Rows give clone size only sometimes, using once, few, many, or a class for an expanded clone.

CDR3 protein | CDR3 DNA | D gene | clone size | J gene | V gene
CASSGDRGEVYGYTF | TGTGCCAGCAGTGGGGACAGGGGCGAGGTCTATGGCTACACCTTC | TRBD1 | NA | TRBJ1-2 | TRBV2
CAWSVGTSGRNEQFF | TGTGCCTGGAGTGTAGGGACTAGCGGGAGAAATGAGCAGTTCTTC | TRBD2 | NA | TRBJ2-1 | TRBV30
CASSPRGPKNTEAFF | TGTGCCAGCAGTCCTAGGGGACCTAAGAACACTGAAGCTTTCTTT | NA | NA | TRBJ1-1 | TRBV28
CASSLPGGVYEQYF | TGTGCCAGCAGTTTACCAGGGGGCGTCTACGAGCAGTACTTC | TRBD1 | NA | TRBJ2-7 | TRBV28
CASSIVAGPYNEQFF | TGTGCCAGTAGTATAGTAGCGGGGCCCTACAATGAGCAGTTCTTC | TRBD2 | few | TRBJ2-1 | TRBV19
CASSDSGTEGTEAFF | TGTGCCAGCAGCGACTCCGGGACAGAGGGCACTGAAGCTTTCTTT | TRBD1 | NA | TRBJ1-1 | TRBV9
CASSYSGQNTEAFF | TGTGCCAGTAGTTACTCGGGACAGAACACTGAAGCTTTCTTT | NA | NA | TRBJ1-1 | TRBV19
CASSQVGQSYNEQFF | TGTGCCAGCAGCCAAGTGGGACAATCCTACAATGAGCAGTTCTTC | NA | NA | TRBJ2-1 | TRBV14
CASSLARGYAEAFF | TGCGCCAGCAGCTTGGCCCGGGGCTACGCTGAAGCTTTCTTT | NA | once | TRBJ1-1 | TRBV5-1
CASSDPPNYLWNEQFF | TGTGCCAGCAGTGACCCGCCCAACTACCTTTGGAATGAGCAGTTCTTC | NA | NA | TRBJ2-1 | TRBV25-1
CASRMGGTNEKLFF | TGTGCCAGCAGGATGGGGGGAACTAATGAAAAACTGTTTTTT | NA | NA | TRBJ1-4 | TRBV28
CASSVKNQPQHF | TGTGCCAGTAGTGTAAAGAATCAGCCCCAGCATTTT | NA | NA | TRBJ1-5 | TRBV19
CATSSEDFPDTQYF | TGTGCCACCAGCAGCGAGGACTTCCCAGATACGCAGTATTTT | NA | NA | TRBJ2-3 | TRBV15
CSVEGGGETQYF | TGCAGCGTTGAAGGTGGGGGGGAGACCCAGTACTTC | NA | NA | TRBJ2-5 | TRBV29-1
CASSHPGQAYGYTF | TGCGCCAGCAGCCATCCCGGACAGGCCTATGGCTACACCTTC | TRBD1 | NA | TRBJ1-2 | TRBV4-3
CASSLAQGAFEQYF | TGTGCCAGCAGTTTAGCACAGGGGGCGTTCGAGCAGTACTTC | TRBD1 | NA | TRBJ2-7 | TRBV27
CASSSIVTAEAFF | TGTGCCAGCAGTTCAATTGTGACAGCTGAAGCTTTCTTT | NA | NA | TRBJ1-1 | TRBV6-6
CASSEVPGMNTEAFF | TGTGCCAGCAGTGAAGTCCCGGGGATGAACACTGAAGCTTTCTTT | NA | NA | TRBJ1-1 | TRBV6-1
CASREGQSWVYGYTF | TGTGCCAGCAGAGAGGGACAGTCCTGGGTCTATGGCTACACCTTC | TRBD1 | NA | TRBJ1-2 | TRBV6-5
CASSQDARATGELFF | TGCGCCAGCAGCCAAGATGCCAGGGCCACCGGGGAGCTGTTTTTT | NA | NA | TRBJ2-2 | TRBV4-3
CASSLEAGTLHF | TGTGCCAGCAGCTTAGAGGCAGGCACCCTCCACTTT | NA | once | TRBJ1-6 | TRBV11-2
CASRRTGGGYGYTF | TGTGCCAGCAGGCGGACAGGCGGTGGGTATGGCTACACCTTC | TRBD1 | NA | TRBJ1-2 | TRBV5-8
CSVMDGTAGANVLTF | TGCAGCGTGATGGACGGGACAGCCGGGGCCAACGTCCTGACTTTC | TRBD1 | NA | TRBJ2-6 | TRBV29-1
CASSPFDRRANQPQHF | TGTGCCAGCTCACCATTTGACAGAAGGGCCAATCAGCCCCAGCATTTT | NA | NA | TRBJ1-5 | TRBV18
CASKHPLAGGNEQYF | TGTGCCAGCAAACACCCACTAGCGGGAGGGAACGAGCAGTACTTC | TRBD2 | NA | TRBJ2-7 | TRBV6-1
CASSLVGGYTEAFF | TGTGCCAGCAGCTTGGTCGGGGGTTACACTGAAGCTTTCTTT | NA | NA | TRBJ1-1 | TRBV5-4
CASSSPGGRNEQFF | TGTGCCAGCAGCTCGCCTGGGGGGCGCAATGAGCAGTTCTTC | NA | NA | TRBJ2-1 | TRBV7-8
CASSSGPPYGYTF | TGTGCCAGCAGTTCCGGACCCCCCTATGGCTACACCTTC | NA | NA | TRBJ1-2 | TRBV5-6
CAISEGGQRTGELFF | TGTGCCATCAGCGAGGGGGGACAACGCACCGGGGAGCTGTTTTTT | NA | NA | TRBJ2-2 | TRBV10-3
CSVPGSQSYEQYF | TGCAGCGTACCGGGATCACAGTCCTACGAGCAGTACTTC | NA | NA | TRBJ2-7 | TRBV29-1
CASSPDRVSAEAFF | TGTGCCAGCAGCCCGGACAGGGTAAGCGCTGAAGCTTTCTTT | TRBD1 | NA | TRBJ1-1 | TRBV11-2
CAWSPRLAGVEQFF | TGTGCCTGGAGTCCGCGACTAGCGGGAGTCGAGCAGTTCTTC | TRBD2 | NA | TRBJ2-1 | TRBV30
CASSPRQGSSYEQYF | TGCGCCAGCAGCCCTCGACAGGGCAGCTCCTACGAGCAGTACTTC | TRBD1 | NA | TRBJ2-7 | TRBV5-1
CATSRAASRINANTGELFF | TGTGCCACCAGCAGAGCGGCCAGCCGAATAAATGCGAACACCGGGGAGCTGTTTTTT | NA | NA | TRBJ2-2 | TRBV15
CASSQDFTGWQETQYF | TGTGCCAGCAGCCAAGATTTTACAGGGTGGCAAGAGACCCAGTACTTC | NA | hyperexpanded | TRBJ2-5 | TRBV14
CASSVSSGGTYGYTF | TGTGCCAGCAGCGTAAGTTCTGGAGGGACCTATGGCTACACCTTC | NA | NA | TRBJ1-2 | TRBV9
CSVLSGRVSYEQYF | TGCAGCGTCCTCAGCGGGAGGGTTTCCTACGAGCAGTACTTC | TRBD2 | NA | TRBJ2-7 | TRBV29-1
CASSLRAGEGADTQYF | TGTGCCAGCAGCTTAAGAGCGGGAGAAGGGGCAGATACGCAGTATTTT | TRBD2 | NA | TRBJ2-3 | TRBV7-8
CASSEFVHRDGYTF | TGTGCCAGCAGTGAGTTTGTCCACAGGGACGGCTACACCTTC | NA | NA | TRBJ1-2 | TRBV6-1
CSVEEDRGLGGYTF | TGCAGCGTTGAAGAGGACAGGGGGCTCGGTGGCTACACCTTC | TRBD1 | NA | TRBJ1-2 | TRBV29-1
CASSYWGQGADTQYF | TGTGCCAGCAGTTACTGGGGACAGGGAGCAGATACGCAGTATTTT | TRBD1 | once | TRBJ2-3 | TRBV6-5
CASSPDRFSGNTIYF | TGTGCCAGCAGCCCGGACAGGTTCTCTGGAAACACCATATATTTT | TRBD1 | NA | TRBJ1-3 | TRBV7-2
CAWNTPGQYQETQYF | TGTGCCTGGAACACCCCGGGACAGTACCAAGAGACCCAGTACTTC | TRBD1 | once | TRBJ2-5 | TRBV30
CASSDARARGYTF | TGCGCCAGCAGTGACGCAAGGGCAAGGGGCTACACCTTC | NA | NA | TRBJ1-2 | TRBV10-2
CASSQVRSNEQFF | TGTGCCAGCAGCCAAGTCAGATCGAATGAGCAGTTCTTC | NA | NA | TRBJ2-1 | TRBV14
CASTGRVNTEAFF | TGTGCCAGTACGGGCAGGGTGAACACTGAAGCTTTCTTT | NA | once | TRBJ1-1 | TRBV19
CASSYSPETYEQYF | TGTGCCAGCAGTTACTCGCCCGAAACCTACGAGCAGTACTTC | NA | NA | TRBJ2-7 | TRBV6-5
CASSQVQGGRYEQYF | TGCGCCAGCAGCCAAGTGCAGGGCGGTCGGTACGAGCAGTACTTC | NA | NA | TRBJ2-7 | TRBV4-1
CAISSGDYNEQFF | TGTGCCATTTCTAGCGGGGATTACAATGAGCAGTTCTTC | TRBD2 | NA | TRBJ2-1 | TRBV7-9
CATVAGSQTSYEQYF | TGTGCCACCGTCGCTGGATCCCAGACTTCCTACGAGCAGTACTTC | NA | NA | TRBJ2-7 | TRBV7-2
CASSYLGASNEKLFF | TGTGCCAGCAGTTACTTGGGGGCCTCTAATGAAAAACTGTTTTTT | NA | NA | TRBJ1-4 | TRBV6-5